Listed below are T cell receptor beta chains from one sample, sequenced in a study of PD-L1 blockade in urothelial cancer. The data were produced by immunoSEQ multiplex PCR, yet TCRdb's version contains in-frame clones alone and is incomplete. The sample carries more than 95,000 clones, approximately 85% recorded once. The sequencing here drew on PBMCs, taken around atezolizumab (anti-PD-L1) treatment. All receptors come from a man in his forties or fifties with urothelial cancer. Each CDR3 is given with its conserved first and last residue. D genes are given only for firm matches. The size of a clone is reported for some rows only, either as once, few or many, or as a class for expanded clones.

d_call j_call clone_size v_call cdr3_nt cdr3_aa
TRBD1 TRBJ1-5 NA TRBV9 TGTGCCAGCAGCGCGGGACAGGGGGCGAATCAGCCCCAGCATTTT CASSAGQGANQPQHF
NA TRBJ2-2 NA TRBV7-7 TGTGCTAGCAGCTTAGCCCCGACCGGGGAGCTGTTTTTT CASSLAPTGELFF
TRBD1 TRBJ2-6 NA TRBV28 TGTGCCAGCAGTTCTAGGGACAGCCCTGGGGCCAACGTCCTGACTTTC CASSSRDSPGANVLTF
TRBD2 TRBJ2-5 NA TRBV5-1 TGCGCCAGCAGCTTGGATCGGGGGGTGGCAGAGACCCAGTACTTC CASSLDRGVAETQYF
TRBD1 TRBJ1-2 NA TRBV11-1 TGTGCCAGCAGCTCCGCCAAAACAGGGGGTCGAGGCTACACCTTC CASSSAKTGGRGYTF
TRBD2 TRBJ2-3 few TRBV28 TGTGCCAGCAGTTTACGAACTAGCGGAACTAGCACAGATACGCAGTATTTT CASSLRTSGTSTDTQYF
TRBD2 TRBJ2-7 NA TRBV7-2 TGTGCCAGCAGCTTAGCAGTGTGGCGGACTAGCGGGCTCTCCTACGAGCAGTACTTC CASSLAVWRTSGLSYEQYF
NA TRBJ2-7 once TRBV27 TGTGCCAGCAGTTCCCTCGGGGCGGGATCCTACGAGCAGTACTTC CASSSLGAGSYEQYF
TRBD2 TRBJ2-3 NA TRBV12-5 TGTGCTAGTGGTTTGGCGGGAGGGGGCACAGATACGCAGTATTTT CASGLAGGGTDTQYF
NA TRBJ1-2 NA TRBV30 TGTGCCTGGAGTGCCTCCCGGGGAGCTAACTATGGCTACACCTTC CAWSASRGANYGYTF
NA TRBJ2-5 few TRBV14 TGTGCCAGCAGCCAAGGCTGGACAGAAGAGACCCAGTACTTC CASSQGWTEETQYF
TRBD1 TRBJ1-1 NA TRBV19 TGTGCCAGTAGTATTAGTTTCACAGGGGGCGTCACTGAAGCTTTCTTT CASSISFTGGVTEAFF
NA TRBJ2-1 NA TRBV4-2 TGTGCCAGCAGCCAAGCCCCCGGGACACCCTCCTACAATGAGCAGTTCTTC CASSQAPGTPSYNEQFF
TRBD1 TRBJ2-5 NA TRBV15 TGTGCCACCAGCAGACAGGGGGCAGGTGAGCAGTACTTC CATSRQGAGEQYF
TRBD1 TRBJ1-5 NA TRBV6-6 TGTGCCAGCAGTCGACAGGGGAATCAGCCCCAGCATTTT CASSRQGNQPQHF
NA TRBJ1-5 NA TRBV27 TGTGCCAGCTCGGCGACAGGTGGTGGCAATCAGCCCCAGCATTTT CASSATGGGNQPQHF
NA TRBJ2-7 NA TRBV7-9 TGTGCCAGCAGCCCGGACGGACTCTTTGTCTACGAGCAGTACTTC CASSPDGLFVYEQYF
NA TRBJ2-3 NA TRBV7-9 TGTGCCAGCAGCTTAGGCCTATTAGAAGATACGCAGTATTTT CASSLGLLEDTQYF
NA TRBJ2-3 many TRBV6-1 TGTGCCAGCACCAACACAGATACGCAGTATTTT CASTNTDTQYF
NA TRBJ1-1 once TRBV6-1 TGTGCCAGCAGTCCTCGGACAGCGAACACTGAAGCTTTCTTT CASSPRTANTEAFF
TRBD2 TRBJ2-7 NA TRBV5-1 TGCGCCAGCCGCCCATCGGGTAGCGGGAGCTACGAGCAGTACTTC CASRPSGSGSYEQYF
TRBD1 TRBJ1-5 few TRBV28 TGTGCCAGTACAGGGGGCGGTCAGCCCCAGCATTTT CASTGGGQPQHF
TRBD1 TRBJ2-5 NA TRBV27 TGTGCCAGCAGTCCGGACAGGGGATGGGAGACCCAGTACTTC CASSPDRGWETQYF
TRBD2 TRBJ2-7 NA TRBV7-8 TGTGCCAGCACCAAAGGGTTTGTGACTAGCGGGAATCCCTACGAGCAGTACTTC CASTKGFVTSGNPYEQYF
NA TRBJ2-5 NA TRBV7-9 TGTGCCAGCAGCTTAGACGCGGTGGCACCCCAGTACTTC CASSLDAVAPQYF
NA TRBJ2-7 NA TRBV30 TGTGCCTGGAGTAGGACTGGCTACGAGCAGTACTTC CAWSRTGYEQYF
TRBD2 TRBJ2-1 NA TRBV5-1 TGCGCCAGCAGCTTATTAACCGGGACTAGCGTACTTGGTGAGCAGTTCTTC CASSLLTGTSVLGEQFF
TRBD1 TRBJ1-2 NA TRBV7-9 TGTGCCAGCAGCCGTGACAGGGTCTATGGCTACACCTTC CASSRDRVYGYTF
TRBD1 TRBJ1-5 NA TRBV28 TGTGCCAGCAGTTCGGGACAGGGACTTGGTCAGCCCCAGCATTTT CASSSGQGLGQPQHF
NA TRBJ2-2 NA TRBV25-1 TGTGCCAGCAGTGAAATTGGGAGGCTGAACACCGGGGAGCTGTTTTTT CASSEIGRLNTGELFF
NA TRBJ2-1 NA TRBV5-4 TGTGCCAGCAGCACTCTAGCGAACAATGAGCAGTTCTTC CASSTLANNEQFF
TRBD1 TRBJ1-1 NA TRBV4-1 TGCGCCAGCAGCCATACAGGGGGAACTGAAGCTTTCTTT CASSHTGGTEAFF
NA TRBJ2-7 NA TRBV21-1 TGTGCCAGCAGCAAATGGGTTGGGACAGGATTGACTAGCGGGAGTTACGAGCAGTACTTC CASSKWVGTGLTSGSYEQYF
TRBD2 TRBJ2-1 once TRBV14 TGTGCCAGCAGCCAACTTCAGAGGACTAGCGGGAGCGATGAGCAGTTCTTC CASSQLQRTSGSDEQFF
NA TRBJ1-4 NA TRBV28 TGTGCCAGCAGTTTTATTGGGGCGCACTCTGAAAAACTGTTTTTT CASSFIGAHSEKLFF
TRBD2 TRBJ2-5 NA TRBV5-1 TGCGCCAGCAGCTTGGCTGCGCCTAGCGGGCTTGAGACCCAGTACTTC CASSLAAPSGLETQYF
TRBD1 TRBJ2-1 NA TRBV28 TGTGCCAGCAGTTTCCACAGGGGGCTTAACAATGAGCAGTTCTTC CASSFHRGLNNEQFF
NA TRBJ1-2 NA TRBV19 TGTGCCAGTAGGCCGACATCTATCTATGGCTACACCTTC CASRPTSIYGYTF
TRBD1 TRBJ2-1 NA TRBV9 TGTGCCAGCAGCCCCCTGGGACAGCATGACAATGAGCAGTTCTTC CASSPLGQHDNEQFF
TRBD1 TRBJ1-3 NA TRBV5-6 TGTGCCAGCAGCTTTAAAGGACAGGGGAATACCATATATTTT CASSFKGQGNTIYF
NA TRBJ1-4 NA TRBV11-2 TGTGCCAGCAGCTTATGGGCTTCTAATGAAAAACTGTTTTTT CASSLWASNEKLFF
NA TRBJ2-1 NA TRBV11-2 TGTGCCAGCAGCAGACAGGGGGCAGGACTAGCGGACAATGAGCAGTTCTTC CASSRQGAGLADNEQFF
NA TRBJ1-1 NA TRBV5-5 TGTGCCAGCAGCTTGGTATCCCCTGAAGCTTTCTTT CASSLVSPEAFF
TRBD1 TRBJ1-6 NA TRBV27 TGTGCCAGCAGTTTATACCAGGGGGCGTCCTATAATTCACCCCTCCACTTT CASSLYQGASYNSPLHF
NA TRBJ1-5 once TRBV27 TGTGCCAGCGGGGACTTTGGGGGTCAGCCCCAGCATTTT CASGDFGGQPQHF
NA TRBJ1-6 few TRBV11-2 TGTGCCAGCAGCTTACCCCCGCCGGTGGCACCCCTCCACTTT CASSLPPPVAPLHF
TRBD1 TRBJ2-3 NA TRBV27 TGTGCCAGCAGTTCCGGACAGGTGGGGGATACGCAGTATTTT CASSSGQVGDTQYF
TRBD1 TRBJ1-2 NA TRBV14 TGTGCCAGCAGCCGACAACGGCAGGGGGTAACGGGGGGCTACACCTTC CASSRQRQGVTGGYTF
TRBD2 TRBJ2-7 NA TRBV29-1 TGCAGCGTTGGTTTGGCTAGCGGGAGCGAGCAGTACTTC CSVGLASGSEQYF
NA TRBJ2-1 NA TRBV4-2 TGTGCCAGCAGCCAAGGGAGGGACAATGAGCAGTTCTTC CASSQGRDNEQFF
TRBD1 TRBJ2-7 NA TRBV7-8 TGTGCCAGCAGCCATAACAGGGGGCGATCTGACGAGCAGTACTTC CASSHNRGRSDEQYF
TRBD2 TRBJ2-1 once TRBV28 TGTGCCAGCAGTTCCCAATTAGCGGGCCTCTACAATGAGCAGTTCTTC CASSSQLAGLYNEQFF
NA TRBJ2-3 NA TRBV7-2 TGTGCCAGCAGCCGTTCAGATACGCAGTATTTT CASSRSDTQYF
NA TRBJ2-7 NA TRBV6-1 TGTGCCAGCAATCACTACGAGCAGTACTTC CASNHYEQYF
NA TRBJ1-2 many TRBV20-1 TGCAGTGCTTTTTTGCAGTATGGCTACACCTTC CSAFLQYGYTF
TRBD1 TRBJ1-3 NA TRBV29-1 TGCAGCGTCGGGACAGACTCTGGAAACACCATATATTTT CSVGTDSGNTIYF
TRBD2 TRBJ2-1 NA TRBV13 TGTGCCAGCAGCTTAACTAGCGGGAGAGGTAATGAGCAGTTCTTC CASSLTSGRGNEQFF
TRBD2 TRBJ2-7 NA TRBV29-1 TGCAGCGTTATTACTAGCGGGTCCTACGAGCAGTACTTC CSVITSGSYEQYF
NA TRBJ2-7 few TRBV30 TGTGCCTGGAGTGTGAACACCGCGGGGGAGCAGTACTTC CAWSVNTAGEQYF